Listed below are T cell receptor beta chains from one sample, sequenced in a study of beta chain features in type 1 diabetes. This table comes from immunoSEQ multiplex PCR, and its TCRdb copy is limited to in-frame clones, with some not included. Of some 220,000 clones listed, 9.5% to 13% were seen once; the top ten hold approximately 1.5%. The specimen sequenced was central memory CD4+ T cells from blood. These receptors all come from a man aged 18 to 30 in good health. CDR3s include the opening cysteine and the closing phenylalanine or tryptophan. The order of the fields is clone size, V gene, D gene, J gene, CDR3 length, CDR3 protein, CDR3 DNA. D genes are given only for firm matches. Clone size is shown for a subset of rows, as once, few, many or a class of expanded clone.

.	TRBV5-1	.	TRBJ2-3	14	CASSLRQTTDTQYF	TGCGCCAGCAGCTTGCGACAGACCACAGATACGCAGTATTTT
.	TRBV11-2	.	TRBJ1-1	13	CASSLDRATEAFF	TGTGCCAGCAGCTTAGATCGGGCTACTGAAGCTTTCTTT
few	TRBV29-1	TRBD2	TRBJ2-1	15	CSGLGLAGAYNEQFF	TGCAGCGGTTTAGGACTAGCGGGAGCCTACAATGAGCAGTTCTTC
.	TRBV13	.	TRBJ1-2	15	CASSTLLDRHYGYTF	TGTGCCAGCAGCACGCTACTTGACAGGCACTATGGCTACACCTTC
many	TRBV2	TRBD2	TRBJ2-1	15	CASRAGTAGGDEQFF	TGTGCCAGCAGAGCCGGGACAGCGGGGGGTGATGAGCAGTTCTTC
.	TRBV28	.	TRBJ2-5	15	CASSFVGDFEETQYF	TGTGCCAGCAGTTTTGTCGGGGACTTTGAAGAGACCCAGTACTTC
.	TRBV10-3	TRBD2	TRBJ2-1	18	CAISGTSGSSDYLDEQFF	TGTGCCATCAGTGGGACTAGCGGGAGTTCGGATTATTTGGATGAGCAGTTCTTC
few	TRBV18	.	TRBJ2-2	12	CASRRGTGELFF	TGTGCCAGCCGGCGTGGCACCGGGGAGCTGTTTTTT
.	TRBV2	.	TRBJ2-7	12	CASRSDVYEQYF	TGTGCCAGCAGGAGCGACGTCTACGAGCAGTACTTC
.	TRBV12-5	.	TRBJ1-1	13	CASGTTGNTEAFF	TGTGCTAGTGGAACGACAGGGAACACTGAAGCTTTCTTT
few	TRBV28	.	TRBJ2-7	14	CASSSHHPQREQYF	TGTGCCAGCAGTTCCCACCACCCCCAGCGCGAGCAGTACTTC
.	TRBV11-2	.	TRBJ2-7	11	CASSEMYEQYF	TGTGCCAGCAGCGAGATGTACGAGCAGTACTTC
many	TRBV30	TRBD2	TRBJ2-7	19	CAWSKEWRLAGVRTYEQYF	TGTGCCTGGAGTAAGGAATGGAGACTAGCGGGAGTCCGGACCTACGAGCAGTACTTC
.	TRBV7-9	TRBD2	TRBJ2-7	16	CASSLTSGSVSYEQYF	TGTGCCAGCAGCTTAACTAGCGGGAGTGTCTCCTACGAGCAGTACTTC
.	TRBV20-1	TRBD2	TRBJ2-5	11	CALREKETQYF	TGCGCGTTGCGGGAGAAAGAGACCCAGTACTTC
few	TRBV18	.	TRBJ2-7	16	CASSPTGGTTRYEQYF	TGTGCCAGCTCACCAACGGGGGGCACTACCCGCTACGAGCAGTACTTC
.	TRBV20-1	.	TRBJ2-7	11	CSVRGAYEQYF	TGCAGTGTACGGGGAGCATACGAGCAGTACTTC
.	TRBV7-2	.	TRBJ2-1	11	CASSVRHEQFF	TGTGCCAGCAGTGTACGGCATGAGCAGTTCTTC
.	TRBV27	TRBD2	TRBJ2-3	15	CASSLGRLATDTQYF	TGTGCCAGCAGTTTGGGCAGACTAGCGACAGATACGCAGTATTTT
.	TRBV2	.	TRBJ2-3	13	CASRQQGTDTQYF	TGTGCCAGCAGACAGCAGGGGACAGATACGCAGTATTTT
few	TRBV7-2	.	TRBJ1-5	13	CASSPGYNQPQHF	TGTGCCAGCAGCCCAGGGTACAATCAGCCCCAGCATTTT
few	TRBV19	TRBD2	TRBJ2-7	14	CASSSSGLAYEQYF	TGTGCCAGTAGTTCTAGCGGTTTGGCTTACGAGCAGTACTTC
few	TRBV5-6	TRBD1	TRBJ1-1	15	CASSLRTGGWTEAFF	TGTGCCAGCAGCCTACGGACAGGGGGTTGGACTGAAGCTTTCTTT
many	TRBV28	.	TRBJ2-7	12	CASNGKGLSKYF	TGTGCCAGCAATGGAAAGGGACTGTCTAAGTACTTC
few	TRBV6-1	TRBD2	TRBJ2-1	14	CASSVTGTRNEQFF	TGTGCCAGCAGTGTCACCGGGACTAGAAATGAGCAGTTCTTC
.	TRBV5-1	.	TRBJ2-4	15	CASSLGQTIQNIQYF	TGCGCCAGCAGCTTGGGACAGACGATCCAAAACATTCAGTACTTC
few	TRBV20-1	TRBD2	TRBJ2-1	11	CSAGTNNEQFF	TGCAGTGCTGGGACTAACAATGAGCAGTTCTTC
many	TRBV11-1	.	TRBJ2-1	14	CASALGGDSGEQFF	TGTGCCAGCGCCCTGGGGGGCGATTCCGGTGAGCAGTTCTTC
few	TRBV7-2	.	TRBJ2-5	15	CASSLATSRQETQYF	TGTGCCAGCAGCTTAGCTACCAGCCGTCAAGAGACCCAGTACTTC